This T cell receptor (beta chain) was identified in a study of beta chain features in type 1 diabetes. This clone has just a few counts. What was sequenced were expressed TCRB transcripts, since all of the isolated RNA had been reverse transcribed. TCRdb's copy holds only in-frame clones and misses some; the assay was immunoSEQ multiplex PCR. The data contain roughly 500,000 clones, about an eighth of them seen just once; the ten biggest clones take up about 0.042%. The source material was naive CD4+ T cells from blood. This clonotype was sampled from a woman in her late teens or twenties in good health.

The CDR3: CASSNTPGHYYEQYF. The CDR3 DNA reads as TGTGCCAGCTCAAATACACCGGGACACTACTACGAGCAGTACTTC. This rearrangement joins TRBV18 to TRBJ2-7, with TRBD1 as a possible D gene (6 bases). In germline, CDR1 is KGHSH, CDR2 LQKENI. CDR3 size: 15 residues. Trimming took 5 bases from V and 3 from J, leaving 17 bases between them.